These 30 T cell receptor beta chains were sequenced from one sample in a study of blood T cell repertoires in COVID-19. TCRdb's copy holds only in-frame clones and misses some; the assay was immunoSEQ multiplex PCR. The sample shows about 100,000 clones, about three quarters of them seen only once. The sample was peripheral blood. These receptors were obtained from a man in his 70s with acute or convalescent COVID-19.

The count of this clone is one. The chain links TRBV2 to TRBJ1-6; D is uncertain. Germline CDR1 and CDR2: SNHLY and FYNNEI. The CDR3 spans 14 residues. V was pared by 6 bases and J by 6 bases, with 12 bases between. CDR3 sequence (DNA): TGTGCCAGCAGCACCGAGGCCCCTAATTCACCCCTCCACTTT. Its protein product is CASSTEAPNSPLHF.

The V call is TRBV5-1, the J call TRBJ2-1, with 9 nucleotides matching TRBD2. CDR3 length: 16 amino acids. V shed 0 bases and J 4 bases; nucleotides not matched to a gene: 5. Germline CDR1 SGHRS, CDR2 YFSETQ. The CDR3 spells CASSLVSTSGYNEQFF. As DNA, the CDR3 is TGCGCCAGCAGCTTGGTTTCGACTAGCGGTTACAATGAGCAGTTCTTC.

The J gene is TRBJ1-5, the V gene TRBV9; 8 bases agree with TRBD1. This CDR3 is 15 amino acids long. Germline V gives CDR1 SGDLS, CDR2 YYNGEE. V lost 4 bases and J lost 3; bases outside the gene matches: 6. The CDR3 sequence: CASSQTGEDNQPQHF. For the CDR3, the DNA is TGTGCCAGCAGCCAGACAGGGGAGGACAATCAGCCCCAGCATTTT. Full variable domain (outside the CDR3, taken from reference TRBV9 and TRBJ1-5): DSGVTQTPKHLITATGQRVTLRCSPRSGDLSVYWYQQSLDQGLQFLIQYYNGEERAKGNILERFSAQQFPDLHSELNLSSLELGDSALYFCASSQTGEDNQPQHFGDGTRLSIL.

The genes are TRBV7-2 and TRBJ2-5, with 8 nucleotides matching TRBD2. With V trimmed by 2 bases and J by 1 base, 9 bases remained unmatched. The CDR3 runs 17 residues. Germline V gene lookup returns CDR1 SGHTA and CDR2 FQGNSA. CDR3 bases: TGTGCCAGCAGCTTAACCCCGGGGGGGACCCTCCAAGAGACCCAGTACTTC. Translating gives CASSLTPGGTLQETQYF.

This clone occurred once. The chain combines TRBV20-1 with TRBJ2-1; possible D gene TRBD1, 6 bases. Per germline, CDR1 DFQATT and CDR2 SNEGSKA (reference sequence). The CDR3 has 12 residues. V gave up 3 bases and J gave up 10 bases, with 13 bases separating them. CDR3 sequence reads: CSASSGDGEQFF. The CDR3, as DNA: TGCAGTGCTAGTTCAGGGGACGGGGAGCAGTTCTTC.

The chain has TRBV18 and TRBJ2-3; D not resolved. This CDR3 has 15 amino acids. The V end was cut by 6 bases, the J end by 0 bases, with 13 bases between. Germline CDR1 is KGHSH and CDR2 is LQKENI. Here the CDR3 reads CASSQEVGSTDTQYF. CDR3 in DNA: TGTGCCAGCTCTCAGGAAGTTGGGAGCACAGATACGCAGTATTTT.

The chain is built from TRBV6-5 and TRBJ1-2, with 10 bases lining up with TRBD1. This CDR3 is 13 amino acids long. V gave up 4 bases and J gave up 6 bases; unmatched junction bases: 2. Germline V CDR1 and CDR2: MNHEY, SVGAGI. The CDR3 nucleotides read TGTGCCAGCAGTTTAGACAGGGGGCATGGCTACACCTTC. This codes for CASSLDRGHGYTF.

This chain links TRBV14 with TRBJ2-3, with a tentative D call TRBD2 (7 bases). This CDR3 is 14 amino acids long. The ends were cut back, 5 bases at V and 4 bases at J, with 13 bases in the middle. Germline CDR1 SGHDN, CDR2 FVKESK. CDR3 in DNA: TGTGCCAGCAGCTTCCCCGGGGGGCCAGATACGCAGTATTTT. Translating gives CASSFPGGPDTQYF.

V gene TRBV5-4 combines with J gene TRBJ2-7; TRBD1 agrees at 8 bases. The V segment lost 1 base and the J segment 7 bases; nucleotides outside the gene matches: 10. CDR3 length: 15 residues. CDR1 SGHNT and CDR2 YYREEE come from the germline V gene (reference sequence). In DNA form, the CDR3 reads TGTGCCAGCAGCTTGAAAGGCAGGGGGCGAGTGGAGCAGTACTTC. Translation gives CASSLKGRGRVEQYF.

The chain joins TRBV3-1 (or the pseudogene TRBV3-2) to TRBJ2-3, with TRBD2 identical over 10 bases. The CDR3 consists of 14 residues. With V trimmed by 1 base and J by 11 bases, 6 bases remained unmatched. CDR1 and CDR2 from the germline V gene are LGHDT and YNNKEL (reference sequence). The CDR3 loop is CASSQVSGGALQYF. For the CDR3, the DNA is TGTGCCAGCAGCCAAGTAAGCGGGGGGGCCTTGCAGTATTTT.

The table lists this clone with a count of one. This chain connects TRBV10-3 to TRBJ2-2; TRBD2 might be the D (6 bases). The V gene lost 4 bases and the J gene lost 2 bases, with 14 bases spanning the gap. The germline CDR1 and CDR2 sequences are ENHRY and SYGVKD. The length of the CDR3 is 16 residues. CDR3 in DNA: TGTGCCATCAGTGTTTTGGGGGGTTTTAACACCGGGGAGCTGTTTTTT. It codes for CAISVLGGFNTGELFF.

The chain recombines TRBV28 with TRBJ1-3; perhaps TRBD1 as D (6 bases). CDR1 is MDHEN, CDR2 SYDVKM, per germline. The CDR3 covers 11 residues. Trimming pared 8 bases from V and 8 bases from J, leaving 10 bases between. The CDR3 spells CASRQEYTIYF. The CDR3 DNA reads as TGTGCCAGCCGACAGGAATACACCATATATTTT.

This chain links TRBV6-2 or TRBV6-3 with TRBJ1-6, with D unresolved. CDR3 length: 12 amino acids. CDR1 and CDR2 from the germline V gene are MNHEY and SVGEGT. Between the trimmed V and J ends, which lost 4 bases and 7 bases, there was a span of 5 bases. CDR3 sequence: CASSSSNSPLHF. The CDR3 DNA sequence: TGTGCCAGCAGTTCGTCCAATTCACCCCTCCACTTT.

The chain combines TRBV24-1 with TRBJ2-2; D uncertain. The CDR3 consists of 15 residues. Trimming took off 3 bases at V and 2 bases at J, with 9 bases between the two ends. Per the germline V gene, CDR1 is KGHDR and CDR2 is SFDVKD. The CDR3 DNA follows: TGTGCCACCAGTGATCCGACTGCTAACACCGGGGAGCTGTTTTTT. It encodes CATSDPTANTGELFF.

The rearrangement uses TRBV7-8 and TRBJ1-3, with D tentatively TRBD1 (6 bases). V lost 4 bases to trimming and J lost 7 bases, with 17 bases between them. CDR1 and CDR2 (germline): SGHVS, FQNEAQ. The CDR3 consists of 15 residues. This CDR3 is CASSWRTDSWNTIYF. The CDR3 DNA follows: TGTGCCAGCAGCTGGCGGACAGACTCGTGGAACACCATATATTTT.

The chain has TRBV7-2 and TRBJ2-3, with 13 bases matching TRBD2. V dropped 2 bases and J dropped 4; count of bases not matched to a gene: 3. Germline V lookup: CDR1 SGHTA, CDR2 FQGNSA. The CDR3 runs to 16 residues. The CDR3 spells CASSLTSGGAADTQYF. CDR3 nucleotide sequence: TGTGCCAGCAGCTTAACTAGCGGGGGGGCTGCAGATACGCAGTATTTT.

V and J are TRBV11-3 and TRBJ2-3, with a tentative D call TRBD2 (6 bases). The CDR3 is 15 amino acids. Germline V gene sequence: CDR1 SGHNT, CDR2 YENEEA. Trimming took 4 bases from V and 0 from J, leaving 11 bases between them. The CDR3 region is CASSSLAGSTDTQYF. The CDR3 nucleotides read TGTGCCAGCAGCTCGTTGGCGGGGAGCACAGATACGCAGTATTTT.

This clone appeared a few times. The V and J genes are TRBV16 and TRBJ1-1, with D unclear. Trimming removed 0 bases from V and 6 bases from J, with 8 bases in between. The CDR3 totals 13 residues. Germline V gene sequence: CDR1 KGHSY, CDR2 FQNENV. The CDR3 nucleotides read TGTGCCAGCAGCCAATCCACCCGGTCTGAAGCTTTCTTT. Translated: CASSQSTRSEAFF.

V gene TRBV29-1 combines with J gene TRBJ1-2; D is unresolved. There are 12 residues in the CDR3. V lost 4 bases, J lost 6 bases, and 12 bases lay in between. Germline V gene sequence: CDR1 SQVTM, CDR2 ANQGSEA. Here the CDR3 DNA reads TGCAGCGTTGTGGTCGGTCAAAATGGCTACACCTTC. Translated, it gives CSVVVGQNGYTF.

The V and J genes are TRBV9 and TRBJ1-2, with a weak D call TRBD1 (6 bases). CDR3 length: 15 amino acids. V was pared by 2 bases and J by 6 bases, with 17 bases between. Germline CDR1 reads SGDLS; CDR2 reads YYNGEE. CDR3 protein: CASSVFPRGSDGYTF. CDR3 in DNA: TGTGCCAGCAGCGTTTTCCCCAGGGGATCCGATGGCTACACCTTC.

The chain links TRBV29-1 to TRBJ2-1; D is possibly TRBD1 (7 bases). The germline V and J ends were trimmed by 7 bases and 9 bases, with 16 bases remaining between them. From germline, CDR1 is SQVTM and CDR2 ANQGSEA. The CDR3 is 12 amino acids. CDR3: CSANRGGGEQFF. As DNA, the CDR3 is TGCAGCGCTAACAGGGGAGGTGGTGAGCAGTTCTTC.

V and J are TRBV4-3 and TRBJ1-4; 12 nucleotides agree with TRBD1. The CDR3 spans 18 residues. The germline V gene encodes CDR1 LGHNA and CDR2 YSLEER. Trimming cost V 4 bases and J 8 bases; bases outside gene matches: 14. CDR3 residues: CASSLRPGQGAGKEKLFF. The CDR3 nucleotides are TGCGCCAGCAGCCTTCGACCGGGACAGGGGGCTGGGAAGGAAAAACTGTTTTTT.

V and J are TRBV27 and TRBJ2-3; a possible D gene is TRBD2 (6 bases). The CDR3 totals 14 residues. The V gene lost 5 bases and the J gene lost 6 bases, with 15 bases spanning the gap. Germline V lookup: CDR1 MNHEY, CDR2 SMNVEV (reference sequence). The CDR3 reads CASSAGSADDTQYF. The CDR3 coding sequence is TGTGCCAGCAGTGCGGGGTCAGCCGATGATACGCAGTATTTT.

This chain joins TRBV19 and TRBJ1-5, with no clear D. This CDR3 is built from 14 residues. V lost 8 bases to trimming and J lost 2 bases, with 13 bases between them. CDR1 and CDR2 from the germline V gene are LNHDA and SQIVND (reference sequence). The DNA of the CDR3 is TGTGCCAGTGGGTCCCTAGGAGGCAATCAGCCCCAGCATTTT. It specifies CASGSLGGNQPQHF.

The chain combines TRBV6-5 with TRBJ1-1, with a possible D match to TRBD1 (5 bases). The CDR3 covers 13 residues. Trimming took off 4 bases at V and 4 bases at J, with 10 bases between the two ends. Germline V gene sequence: CDR1 MNHEY, CDR2 SVGAGI. The CDR3 sequence: CASSSRVRTEAFF. The DNA of the CDR3 is TGTGCCAGCAGTTCCAGGGTTCGCACTGAAGCTTTCTTT.

The chain uses TRBV27 and TRBJ2-7, with D hard to call. Between the trimmed V and J ends, which lost 1 base and 2 bases, there was a span of 6 bases. Germline V lookup: CDR1 MNHEY, CDR2 SMNVEV (reference sequence). CDR3 length: 13 residues. This CDR3 is CASSLLGTYEQYF. CDR3 sequence (DNA): TGTGCCAGCAGTTTATTGGGCACCTACGAGCAGTACTTC.

V usage is TRBV6-5 and J usage is TRBJ1-2, with 10 bases identical to TRBD1. CDR1 is MNHEY, CDR2 SVGAGI, per germline. The V gene end was trimmed by 2 bases and the J gene end by 6 bases; junction bases not matched to a gene: 3. CDR3 size: 14 residues. The CDR3 DNA follows: TGTGCCAGCAGTTACCGGGGACAGGGGAATGGCTACACCTTC. It codes for CASSYRGQGNGYTF.

V is TRBV6-6 and J is TRBJ1-5; perhaps TRBD1 as D (5 bases). Trimming left V 4 bases short and J 6 bases short, with 13 bases between. The length of the CDR3 is 14 residues. The V gene's germline CDR1 is MNHNY and CDR2 SVGAGI (reference sequence). CDR3 in DNA: TGTGCCAGCAGTTCCGACCAGGGAAGTCAGCCCCAGCATTTT. Amino acids: CASSSDQGSQPQHF.

The chain couples TRBV5-1 to TRBJ2-3, with 9 bases aligning to TRBD2. Losses at the gene ends were 0 bases for V and 6 bases for J; bases not matched to a gene: 17. This CDR3 has 19 residues. CDR1 and CDR2 (germline): SGHRS, YFSETQ. The CDR3 DNA sequence: TGCGCCAGCAGCTTGGTGGGCCTAGCGGGGCTAAGCTCAAGGGATACGCAGTATTTT. Protein: CASSLVGLAGLSSRDTQYF.

This chain links TRBV27 with TRBJ1-4; TRBD1 matches at 10 bases. V lost 6 bases, J lost 3 bases, and 13 bases stayed unmatched. The CDR3 spans 18 residues. Germline CDR1 and CDR2: MNHEY and SMNVEV (reference sequence). The CDR3 spells CASRSGTGVGMANEKLFF. CDR3 nucleotide sequence: TGTGCCAGCAGATCCGGGACAGGGGTTGGTATGGCTAATGAAAAACTGTTTTTT.